These 24 T cell receptor beta chains were all obtained from the same sample, sequenced in a study of blood T cell repertoires in COVID-19 (dated by TCRdb to 2020 to 2021). The method was the immunoSEQ multiplex PCR assay. TCRdb mirrors the immuneACCESS table, restricted to in-frame sequences. Some clones are absent from its copies; in checked studies, under half trace to an unresolved V gene, and the reason for the others is unknown. This sample has approximately 75,000 clones in its table, and more than 65% of those were observed once. Together, the top ten hold 20% to 25% of the sample. The sample was peripheral blood. Every receptor here comes from a woman aged 50 to 60 with acute or convalescent COVID-19.

The chain uses TRBV30 and TRBJ2-7, with D unclear. The V gene lost 3 bases and the J gene lost 0 bases, with 6 bases spanning the gap. The germline V gene encodes CDR1 GTSNPN and CDR2 SVGIG (reference sequence). The CDR3 consists of 12 residues. DNA for the CDR3: TGTGCCTGGAGCACAAGCTCCTACGAGCAGTACTTC. The encoded protein is CAWSTSSYEQYF.

The chain has TRBV19 and TRBJ2-5; 8 bases match TRBD1. Per germline, CDR1 LNHDA and CDR2 SQIVND (reference sequence). V lost 6 bases to trimming and J lost 1 base; unmatched junction nucleotides: 7. The CDR3 length is 15 residues. The chain's CDR3 is CASSRATGAQETQYF. The DNA of the CDR3 is TGTGCCAGTAGCCGAGCGACAGGGGCCCAAGAGACCCAGTACTTC.

This clone was picked up one time. The genes are TRBV3-1 (or the pseudogene TRBV3-2) and TRBJ2-2, with TRBD2 identical over 7 bases. Losses at the gene ends were 1 base for V and 2 bases for J; bases not matched to a gene: 4. CDR3 length equals 16 residues. Germline CDR1 LGHDT, CDR2 YNNKEL (reference sequence). CDR3 coding DNA: TGTGCCAGCAGCCAAGTGGCGGGGGTAAACACCGGGGAGCTGTTTTTT. It encodes CASSQVAGVNTGELFF.

This clone has a single count. The rearrangement uses TRBV18 and TRBJ2-1; 7 positions match TRBD2. Trimming at V came to 3 bases and at J to 3 bases, leaving 11 bases not matched to a gene. This CDR3 has 17 residues. The germline V gene has CDR1 KGHSH and CDR2 LQKENI. The CDR3 nucleotides read TGTGCCAGCTCACCCCCAGTTGGAGCGGGATACTACAATGAGCAGTTCTTC. It specifies CASSPPVGAGYYNEQFF. The entire variable domain, with the rest obtained from reference TRBV18 and TRBJ2-1, is as follows: NAGVMQNPRHLVRRRGQEARLRCSPMKGHSHVYWYRQLPEEGLKFMVYLQKENIIDESGMPKERFSAEFPKEGPSILRIQQVVRGDSAAYFCASSPPVGAGYYNEQFFGPGTRLTVL.

The chain combines TRBV7-2 with TRBJ2-1, with 8 bases lining up with TRBD1. The length of the CDR3 is 15 residues. The trim removed 5 bases at V and 2 bases at J, leaving 5 bases unmatched. CDR1 and CDR2 from the germline V gene are SGHTA and FQGNSA. In nucleotides, the CDR3 is TGTGCCAGCAGCCTCGGGACAGGCCCCTACAATGAGCAGTTCTTC. Amino acids: CASSLGTGPYNEQFF.

This chain connects TRBV7-2 to TRBJ2-2, with a tentative D call TRBD2 (5 bases). CDR1 is SGHTA, CDR2 FQGNSA, per germline. Trimming left V 3 bases short and J 7 bases short, with 24 bases between. The CDR3 contains 18 residues. The CDR3 DNA is TGTGCCAGCAGCTTGGTGATTTGGTTTAGCGAGGGTGTCGGGGAGCTGTTTTTT. Translation gives CASSLVIWFSEGVGELFF.

This sequence joins TRBV6-5 and TRBJ2-7; 9 bases are a match to TRBD2. In germline, CDR1 is MNHEY, CDR2 SVGAGI. The ends lost 5 bases at V and 3 bases at J; junction bases unmatched: 8. This CDR3 region has 15 residues. CDR3 sequence (DNA): TGTGCCAGCAGTCAGAGCGGGGGGCCACTCTACGAGCAGTACTTC. Its translation: CASSQSGGPLYEQYF.

This chain links TRBV5-4 with TRBJ1-2, with TRBD1 matching 9 bases. Losses at the gene ends were 5 bases for V and 7 bases for J; bases not matched to a gene: 15. This CDR3 region has 16 residues. Germline V lookup: CDR1 SGHNT, CDR2 YYREEE (reference sequence). CDR3 nucleotides: TGTGCCAGCAGGTACACCGGGACAGGGTCTCCAGGTGGCTACACCTTC. It translates to CASRYTGTGSPGGYTF.

The genes are TRBV6-5 and TRBJ1-6, with D possibly being TRBD1 (5 bases). Germline V CDR1 and CDR2: MNHEY, SVGAGI. The CDR3 has 14 amino acids. Trimming took off 6 bases at V and 5 bases at J, with 11 bases between the two ends. The CDR3 spells CASRPTADNSPLHF. The CDR3 region has the DNA TGTGCCAGCAGACCGACAGCAGATAATTCACCCCTCCACTTT.

The chain joins TRBV28 to TRBJ1-1; TRBD1 is a possible D gene (6 bases). Per germline, CDR1 MDHEN and CDR2 SYDVKM. The germline V and J ends were trimmed by 4 bases and 0 bases, with 9 bases remaining between them. CDR3 length equals 14 residues. Here the CDR3 DNA reads TGTGCCAGCAGTTCCGGACAGCTGAACACTGAAGCTTTCTTT. This codes for CASSSGQLNTEAFF.

The chain has TRBV3-1 (or the pseudogene TRBV3-2) and TRBJ2-3; 8 bases are a match to TRBD2. With V trimmed by 0 bases and J by 4 bases, 9 bases remained unmatched. CDR1 LGHDT and CDR2 YNNKEL come from the germline V gene (reference sequence). The length of the CDR3 is 17 residues. CDR3 in amino acids: CASSQDPTSGKADTQYF. The CDR3 region has the DNA TGTGCCAGCAGCCAAGACCCAACTAGCGGAAAGGCAGATACGCAGTATTTT.

This clone was picked up a small number of times. The rearrangement uses TRBV28 and TRBJ1-2; D perhaps matches TRBD1 (6 bases). Germline assignment: CDR1 MDHEN and CDR2 SYDVKM. CDR3 length: 17 amino acids. Trimming removed 2 bases from V and 2 bases from J, with 18 bases in between. The CDR3 DNA is TGTGCCAGCAGTTTACCCCTCCCCAGGGGAGTAAACTATGGCTACACCTTC. Translation: CASSLPLPRGVNYGYTF.

The chain joins TRBV28 to TRBJ1-3; the D is unclear. From germline, CDR1 is MDHEN and CDR2 SYDVKM. This CDR3 comprises 15 residues. The V end was cut by 3 bases, the J end by 9 bases, with 18 bases between. Written as DNA, the CDR3 is TGTGCCAGCAGTTTTACAGTAGGCGTCGAGGGCACCATATATTTT. This codes for CASSFTVGVEGTIYF.

This clone was detected a few times. This rearrangement joins TRBV6-5 to TRBJ2-7, with 7 nucleotides matching TRBD2. Germline loops: CDR1 MNHEY, CDR2 SVGAGI. V shed 2 bases and J 4 bases; nucleotides not matched to a gene: 5. The CDR3 has 14 residues. The CDR3 loop is CASSYVAGEYEQYF. The CDR3 DNA is TGTGCCAGCAGTTACGTCGCGGGAGAGTACGAGCAGTACTTC.

This clone was counted only a few times. The CDR3 DNA reads TGTGCCAGCAGCAGATTATACAGGGGGATCAATGGCTACACCTTC. It specifies CASSRLYRGINGYTF. This chain joins TRBV21-1 and TRBJ1-2; TRBD1 is the table's D call, not checked against the DNA. TRBV21-1 is noted as a pseudogene. The CDR3 has 15 amino acids.

CDR3 in amino acids: CASSLGTGSFGANVLTF. CDR3 DNA sequence: TGTGCCAGCAGCTTGGGGACAGGGTCTTTCGGGGCCAACGTCCTGACTTTC. V is TRBV7-2 and J is TRBJ2-6, with 9 bases lining up with TRBD1. There are 17 residues in the CDR3. Germline V gives CDR1 SGHTA, CDR2 FQGNSA. With 3 bases clipped from V and 4 bases from J, the junction kept 7 bases outside the gene matches.

The chain recombines TRBV10-3 with TRBJ1-2; TRBD1 might be the D (5 bases). The V and J ends lost 3 bases and 8 bases respectively, with 10 bases between them. Per the germline V gene, CDR1 is ENHRY and CDR2 is SYGVKD. This CDR3 comprises 12 residues. The CDR3 DNA sequence: TGTGCCATCAGTGACCCCGGGGGAGGCTACACCTTC. Translation: CAISDPGGGYTF.

This chain connects TRBV6-5 to TRBJ1-2; perhaps TRBD1 as D (6 bases). Trimming removed 6 bases from V and 3 bases from J, with 14 bases in between. The CDR3 loop spans 14 amino acids. Looked up from germline, CDR1 is MNHEY and CDR2 is SVGAGI. For the CDR3, the DNA is TGTGCCAGCAGAACTTCCAGGGGTGACTATGGCTACACCTTC. This encodes CASRTSRGDYGYTF.

The chain combines TRBV15 with TRBJ1-1, with 7 bases that match TRBD1. The CDR3 runs to 14 residues. The germline gives CDR1 LNHNV, CDR2 YYDKDF (reference sequence). The V gene end was trimmed by 2 bases and the J gene end by 8 bases; junction bases not matched to a gene: 8. The CDR3 loop reads CATSRRGGTVEAFF. CDR3 nucleotides: TGTGCCACCAGCAGAAGAGGTGGGACAGTGGAAGCTTTCTTT.

The chain uses TRBV29-1 and TRBJ1-2; D is possibly TRBD1 (5 bases). Germline V gene sequence: CDR1 SQVTM, CDR2 ANQGSEA. V was clipped by 8 bases and J by 7 bases, with 14 bases between them. The CDR3 contains 11 residues. CDR3 loop: CSLGQGVGYTF. The CDR3 region has the DNA TGCAGCTTGGGGCAGGGTGTTGGCTACACCTTC. Combining the CDR3 with reference TRBV29-1 and TRBJ1-2 gives the whole variable domain SAVISQKPSRDICQRGTSLTIQCQVDSQVTMMFWYRQQPGQSLTLIATANQGSEATYESGFVIDKFPISRPNLTFSTLTVSNMSPEDSSIYLCSLGQGVGYTFGSGTRLTVV.

This clone came up once. The rearrangement joins TRBV7-9 to TRBJ2-1; 8 nucleotides align to TRBD2. V was clipped by 5 bases and J by 7 bases; unmatched bases: 7. From germline, CDR1 is SEHNR and CDR2 FQNEAQ (reference sequence). This CDR3 has 14 amino acids. This chain's CDR3 is CASSLELAANEQFF. The CDR3 DNA is TGTGCCAGCAGCCTCGAACTAGCGGCGAATGAGCAGTTCTTC.

This CDR3 reads CASSPGTSTYEQYF. CDR3 nucleotide sequence: TGTGCCAGCAGCCCCGGGACTTCAACCTACGAGCAGTACTTC. The chain links TRBV5-4 to TRBJ2-7; D possibly corresponds to TRBD2 (6 bases). Germline CDR1 reads SGHNT; CDR2 reads YYREEE (reference sequence). This CDR3 has 14 residues. Deletions cut 4 bases from V and 2 bases from J, with 13 bases between.

The chain carries TRBV7-3 and TRBJ1-1, with 8 bases matching TRBD1. The germline V gene encodes CDR1 SGHTA and CDR2 FQGTGA. The CDR3 spans 17 residues. After removal of 7 bases from V and 0 bases from J, the junction contained 13 bases not matched to a gene. DNA for the CDR3: TGTGCCAGCACCCCAGGGGGCGGACCCGGCGTGAACACTGAAGCTTTCTTT. Its translation is CASTPGGGPGVNTEAFF.

The rearrangement joins TRBV28 to TRBJ2-5; 8 bases match TRBD2. The CDR3 covers 16 residues. Germline V gives CDR1 MDHEN, CDR2 SYDVKM. The junction had 12 bases not matched to a gene; V was cut back by 5 bases and J by 4 bases. This chain's CDR3 is CASSRIAGPIPETQYF. The CDR3 nucleotides are TGTGCCAGCAGTAGAATAGCGGGGCCGATCCCAGAGACCCAGTACTTC.